The source of this TCR beta chain is a study of molecular identifiers for immune sequencing clone quantification. For bulk TCR libraries, previously described methods and listed TCR primers were used. TCRdb reanalysed the PCR reads using MiXCR and keeps one entry per CDR3 protein. The sample has more than 550,000 distinct CDR3 sequences; 25% are singletons. This clonotype was seen only a few times. Trimming shortened V by 3 bases and J by 4 bases, and 12 bases separated the two germline ends. CDR1 SGHRS and CDR2 YFSETQ come from the germline V gene. The CDR3 length is 14 residues. The chain links TRBV5-1 to TRBJ2-3; D is unresolved. The material sequenced was naive CD8+ T cells from blood, with Jurkat cell RNA spiked in. Subset described: FACS-sorted CD8+CD4-CCR7+CD45RA+ naive T cells. The receptor comes from a human donor in good health. Some libraries in this study had Jurkat cell RNA spiked in. CDR3 residues: CASSSLLAPDTQYF. The CDR3 DNA is TGCGCCAGCAGCTCCCTGTTAGCTCCAGATACGCAGTATTTT. The full variable domain, its missing parts supplied by reference TRBV5-1 and TRBJ2-3, is KAGVTQTPRYLIKTRGQQVTLSCSPISGHRSVSWYQQTPGQGLQFLFEYFSETQRNKGNFPGRFSGRQFSNSRSEMNVSTLELGDSALYLCASSSLLAPDTQYFGPGTRLTVL.